These 8 T cell receptor beta chains came from one sample sequenced in a study of graft-versus-host responses after intestinal transplantation. The data were produced by immunoSEQ multiplex PCR, yet TCRdb's version contains in-frame clones alone and is incomplete. The sample has 77,000 or so clones, around 93% seen once. The sample in question was PBMCs, obtained 98 days after intestinal transplantation. All receptors derive from a human patient who received an intestinal transplant, so some T cells may come from the graft donor.

V is TRBV6-1 and J is TRBJ2-3; TRBD1 might be the D (5 bases). V was cut by 1 base and J by 0 bases, with 8 bases left in between. Germline lookup yields CDR1 MNHNS and CDR2 SASEGT. The length of the CDR3 is 15 residues. This CDR3 reads CASSEEAGSTDTQYF. The CDR3 DNA is TGTGCCAGCAGTGAAGAAGCAGGGAGCACAGATACGCAGTATTTT.

This chain links TRBV4-1 with TRBJ2-2; possibly TRBD2 for D (5 bases). V lost 4 bases to trimming and J lost 2 bases, with 14 bases between them. The CDR3 runs 16 residues. The germline V gene encodes CDR1 MGHRA and CDR2 YSYEKL. The CDR3 reads CASSLYRDLNTGELFF. The CDR3 DNA reads as TGCGCCAGCAGCCTATACCGGGATCTCAACACCGGGGAGCTGTTTTTT.

The chain couples TRBV29-1 to TRBJ2-3; D call uncertain. CDR3 length equals 16 residues. Germline CDR1 SQVTM, CDR2 ANQGSEA. Trimming shortened V by 6 bases and J by 4 bases, and 23 bases separated the two germline ends. The CDR3 sequence: CSVVPGRSDAADTQYF. The CDR3, as DNA: TGCAGCGTGGTGCCCGGTAGGAGCGATGCGGCAGATACGCAGTATTTT.

V is TRBV5-1 and J is TRBJ2-5, with TRBD1 as a possible D gene (5 bases). V lost 2 bases and J 1 base, leaving 18 bases between the germline ends. This CDR3 has 17 residues. Germline V CDR1 and CDR2: SGHRS, YFSETQ. CDR3 bases: TGCGCCAGCAGCTTTCCCCTTGGCCAGGGTCCCCAAGAGACCCAGTACTTC. Residues: CASSFPLGQGPQETQYF.

The chain joins TRBV2 to TRBJ2-7; 7 bases agree with TRBD1. The junction had 4 bases not matched to a gene; V was cut back by 6 bases and J by 5 bases. The CDR3 length is 12 residues. Germline V gene lookup returns CDR1 SNHLY and CDR2 FYNNEI. The CDR3 protein is CASRLQGNEQYF. CDR3 sequence (DNA): TGTGCCAGCAGACTACAGGGGAACGAGCAGTACTTC.

V gene TRBV13 combines with J gene TRBJ2-5, with D possibly being TRBD2 (5 bases). V dropped 5 bases and J dropped 1 base, with 11 bases sitting between them. CDR1 and CDR2 (germline): PRHDT, FYEKMQ (reference sequence). This CDR3 comprises 14 residues. This chain's CDR3 is CASSLRAAQETQYF. DNA for the CDR3: TGTGCCAGCAGCCTGAGAGCGGCCCAAGAGACCCAGTACTTC.

J is TRBJ2-7 and V is TRBV4-1, with D uncertain. Germline lookup yields CDR1 MGHRA and CDR2 YSYEKL. Trimming took 0 bases from V and 1 from J, leaving 13 bases between them. There are 16 residues in the CDR3. CDR3 region: CASSQEGAWGSYEQYF. CDR3 DNA sequence: TGCGCCAGCAGCCAAGAAGGCGCCTGGGGTTCCTACGAGCAGTACTTC.

V is TRBV5-8 and J is TRBJ1-1; no firm D call. The CDR3 length is 14 residues. Germline V CDR1 and CDR2: SGHTS, YDEGEE. Trimming took off 2 bases at V and 5 bases at J, with 13 bases between the two ends. This CDR3 is CASSFIGSRTEAFF. The CDR3 DNA reads as TGTGCCAGCAGCTTTATTGGGTCGCGAACTGAAGCTTTCTTT.